This T cell receptor (beta chain) came from a study of memory CD4+ T cells and cytomegalovirus serostatus. Study conclusions and caveats: Suggested: most of the CMV-linked TCR signature lies in CD4+ memory cells.

V dropped 4 bases and J dropped 6 bases, with 16 bases sitting between them. Germline CDR1 is SEHNR and CDR2 is FQNEAQ (reference sequence). The CDR3 totals 15 residues. Produced via immunoSEQ multiplex PCR; TCRdb's table is partial and in-frame only. The sample includes approximately 49,000 clones, 60% to 80% of them seen just once. Remarks on this clone: Its antigen remains unidentified.

The sort gate was single viable CD3+CD4+CD8-CD45RO+ cells for memory CD4+ T cells. Positive selection with CD4 microbeads enriched total CD4+ T cells. This sequence was found in an adult in good health and CMV-seronegative. The sequenced material came from memory CD4+ T cells from blood. This sequence joins TRBV7-9 and TRBJ1-5, with D unresolved. CDR3 nucleotides: TGTGCCAGCAGCTACGCCCCGGATGGCCCTCAGCCCCAGCATTTT. Protein product: CASSYAPDGPQPQHF.